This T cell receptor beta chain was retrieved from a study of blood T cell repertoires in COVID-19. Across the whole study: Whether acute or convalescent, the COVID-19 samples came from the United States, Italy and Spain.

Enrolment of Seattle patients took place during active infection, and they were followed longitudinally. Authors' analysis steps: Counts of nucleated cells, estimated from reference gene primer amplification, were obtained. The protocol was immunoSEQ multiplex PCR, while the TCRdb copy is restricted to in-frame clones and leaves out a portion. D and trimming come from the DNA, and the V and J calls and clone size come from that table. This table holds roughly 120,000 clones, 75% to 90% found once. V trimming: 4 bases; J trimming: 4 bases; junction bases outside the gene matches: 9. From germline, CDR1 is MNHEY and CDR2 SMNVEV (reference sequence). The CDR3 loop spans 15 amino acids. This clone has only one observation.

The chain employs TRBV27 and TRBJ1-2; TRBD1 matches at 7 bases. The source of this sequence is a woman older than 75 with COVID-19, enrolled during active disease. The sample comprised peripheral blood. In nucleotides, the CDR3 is TGTGCCAGCAGTTCCACCGGACAGGCATTCTATGGCTACACCTTC. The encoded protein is CASSSTGQAFYGYTF.